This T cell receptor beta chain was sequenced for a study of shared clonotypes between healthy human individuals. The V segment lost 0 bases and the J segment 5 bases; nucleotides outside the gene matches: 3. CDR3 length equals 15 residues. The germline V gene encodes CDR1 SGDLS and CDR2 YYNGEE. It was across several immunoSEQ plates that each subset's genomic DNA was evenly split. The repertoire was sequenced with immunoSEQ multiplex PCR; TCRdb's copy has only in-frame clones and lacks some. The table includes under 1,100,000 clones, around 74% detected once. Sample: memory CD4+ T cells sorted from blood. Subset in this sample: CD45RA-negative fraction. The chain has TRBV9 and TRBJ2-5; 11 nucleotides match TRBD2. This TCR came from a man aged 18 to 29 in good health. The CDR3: CASSVDSGRAETQYF. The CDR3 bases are TGTGCCAGCAGCGTAGATAGCGGGAGGGCGGAGACCCAGTACTTC.